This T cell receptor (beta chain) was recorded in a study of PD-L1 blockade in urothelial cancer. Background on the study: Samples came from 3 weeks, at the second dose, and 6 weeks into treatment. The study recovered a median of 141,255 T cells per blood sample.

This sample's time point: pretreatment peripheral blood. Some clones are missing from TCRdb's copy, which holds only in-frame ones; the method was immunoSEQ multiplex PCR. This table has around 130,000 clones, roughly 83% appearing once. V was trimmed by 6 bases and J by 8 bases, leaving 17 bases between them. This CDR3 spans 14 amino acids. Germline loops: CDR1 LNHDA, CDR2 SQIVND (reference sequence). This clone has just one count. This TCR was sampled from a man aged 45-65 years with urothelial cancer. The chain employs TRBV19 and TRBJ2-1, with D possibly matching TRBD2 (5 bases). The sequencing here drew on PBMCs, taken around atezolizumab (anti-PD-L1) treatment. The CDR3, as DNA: TGTGCCAGTAGCCAAACGGAGCGGTCCCATGAGCAGTTCTTC. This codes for CASSQTERSHEQFF.